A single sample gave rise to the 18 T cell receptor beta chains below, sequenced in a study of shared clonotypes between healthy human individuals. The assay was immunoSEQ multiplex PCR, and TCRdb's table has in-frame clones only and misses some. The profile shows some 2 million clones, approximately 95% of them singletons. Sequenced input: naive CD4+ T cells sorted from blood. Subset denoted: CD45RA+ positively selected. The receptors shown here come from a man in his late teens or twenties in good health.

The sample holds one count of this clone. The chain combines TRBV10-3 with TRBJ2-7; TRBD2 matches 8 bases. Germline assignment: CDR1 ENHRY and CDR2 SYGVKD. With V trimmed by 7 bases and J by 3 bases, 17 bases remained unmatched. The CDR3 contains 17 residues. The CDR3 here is CAIKREGQGVGIYEQYF. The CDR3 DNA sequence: TGTGCCATCAAACGGGAGGGCCAGGGAGTAGGGATCTACGAGCAGTACTTC.

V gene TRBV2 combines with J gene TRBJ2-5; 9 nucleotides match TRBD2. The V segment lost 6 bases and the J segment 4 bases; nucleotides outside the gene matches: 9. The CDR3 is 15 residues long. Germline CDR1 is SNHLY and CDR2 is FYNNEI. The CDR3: CASSDSGRRGETQYF. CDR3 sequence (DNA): TGTGCCAGCAGCGATAGCGGGAGAAGAGGAGAGACCCAGTACTTC. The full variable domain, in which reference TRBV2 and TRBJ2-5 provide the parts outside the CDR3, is EPEVTQTPSHQVTQMGQEVILRCVPISNHLYFYWYRQILGQKVEFLVSFYNNEISEKSEIFDDQFSVERPDGSNFTLKIRSTKLEDSAMYFCASSDSGRRGETQYFGPGTRLLVL.

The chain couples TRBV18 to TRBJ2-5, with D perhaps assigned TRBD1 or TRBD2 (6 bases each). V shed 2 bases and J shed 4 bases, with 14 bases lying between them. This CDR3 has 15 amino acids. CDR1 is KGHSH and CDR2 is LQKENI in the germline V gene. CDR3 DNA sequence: TGTGCCAGCTCACCAAAGTCGGGGGCAGGAGAGACCCAGTACTTC. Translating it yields CASSPKSGAGETQYF.

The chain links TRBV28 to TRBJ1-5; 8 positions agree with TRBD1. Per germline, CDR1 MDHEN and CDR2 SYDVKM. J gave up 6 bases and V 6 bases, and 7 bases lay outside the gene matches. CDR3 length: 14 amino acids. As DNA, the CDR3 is TGTGCCAGCAGCGCGGGACAGGCCGGTCAGCCCCAGCATTTT. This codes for CASSAGQAGQPQHF.

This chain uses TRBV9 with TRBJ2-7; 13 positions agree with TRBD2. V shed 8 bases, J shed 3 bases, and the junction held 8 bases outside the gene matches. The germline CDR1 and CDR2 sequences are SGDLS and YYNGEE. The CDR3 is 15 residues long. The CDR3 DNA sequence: TGTGCCAGTACATCGGGACTAGCGGGAAACTACGAGCAGTACTTC. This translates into CASTSGLAGNYEQYF.

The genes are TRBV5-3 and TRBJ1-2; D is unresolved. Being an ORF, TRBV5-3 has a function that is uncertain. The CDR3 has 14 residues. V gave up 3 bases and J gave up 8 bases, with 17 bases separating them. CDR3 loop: CARSSIVPPGGYTF. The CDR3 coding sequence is TGTGCCAGAAGCTCTATCGTCCCACCGGGGGGCTACACCTTC.

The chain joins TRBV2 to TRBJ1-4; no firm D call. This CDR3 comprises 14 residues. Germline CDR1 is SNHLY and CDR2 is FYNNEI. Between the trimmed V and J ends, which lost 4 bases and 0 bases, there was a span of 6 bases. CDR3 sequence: CASSAEATNEKLFF. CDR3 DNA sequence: TGTGCCAGCAGTGCGGAGGCAACTAATGAAAAACTGTTTTTT.

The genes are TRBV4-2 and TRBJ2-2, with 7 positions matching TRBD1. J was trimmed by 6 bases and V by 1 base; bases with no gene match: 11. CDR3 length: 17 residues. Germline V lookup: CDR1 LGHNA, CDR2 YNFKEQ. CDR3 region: CASSQVERGPGPGELFF. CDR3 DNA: TGTGCCAGCAGCCAAGTAGAAAGGGGGCCCGGCCCCGGGGAGCTGTTTTTT.

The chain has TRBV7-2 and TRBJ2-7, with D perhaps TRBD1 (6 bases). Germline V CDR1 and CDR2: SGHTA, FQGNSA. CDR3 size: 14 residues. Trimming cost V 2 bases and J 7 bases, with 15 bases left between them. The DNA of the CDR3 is TGTGCCAGCAGCTTAAGGCAGGGGACGGGGGAGCAGTACTTC. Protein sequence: CASSLRQGTGEQYF.

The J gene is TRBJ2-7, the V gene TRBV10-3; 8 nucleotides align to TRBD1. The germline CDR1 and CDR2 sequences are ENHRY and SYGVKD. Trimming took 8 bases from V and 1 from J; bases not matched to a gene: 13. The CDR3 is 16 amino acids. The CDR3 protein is CAIGGLRDRSSYEQYF. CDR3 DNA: TGTGCCATCGGGGGACTCCGGGACAGGAGTTCCTACGAGCAGTACTTC.

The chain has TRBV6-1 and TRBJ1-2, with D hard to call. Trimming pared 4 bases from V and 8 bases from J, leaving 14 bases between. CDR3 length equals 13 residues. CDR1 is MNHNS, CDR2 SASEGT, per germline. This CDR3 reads CASSAPLRRGYTF. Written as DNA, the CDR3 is TGTGCCAGCAGTGCCCCCCTCAGGCGAGGCTACACCTTC.

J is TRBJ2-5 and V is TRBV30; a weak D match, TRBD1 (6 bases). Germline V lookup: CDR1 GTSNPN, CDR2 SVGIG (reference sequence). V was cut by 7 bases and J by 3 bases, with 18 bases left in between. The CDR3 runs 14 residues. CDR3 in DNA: TGTGCCTCCGGGCCTCGAGGGGGTAAAGAGACCCAGTACTTC. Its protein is CASGPRGGKETQYF.

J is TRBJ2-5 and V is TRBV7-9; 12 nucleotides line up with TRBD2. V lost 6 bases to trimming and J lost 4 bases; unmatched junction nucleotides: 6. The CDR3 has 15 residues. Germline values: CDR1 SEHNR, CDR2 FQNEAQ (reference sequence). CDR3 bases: TGTGCCAGCAGGAAGACTAGCGGGAGTTCAGAGACCCAGTACTTC. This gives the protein CASRKTSGSSETQYF. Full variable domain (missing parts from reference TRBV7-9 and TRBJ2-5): DTGVSQNPRHKITKRGQNVTFRCDPISEHNRLYWYRQTLGQGPEFLTYFQNEAQLEKSRLLSDRFSAERPKGSFSTLEIQRTEQGDSAMYLCASRKTSGSSETQYFGPGTRLLVL.

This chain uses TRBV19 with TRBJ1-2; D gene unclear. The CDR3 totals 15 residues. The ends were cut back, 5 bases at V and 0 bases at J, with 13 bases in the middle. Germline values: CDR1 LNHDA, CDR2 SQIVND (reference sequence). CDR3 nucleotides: TGTGCCAGTAGTCCCGCGGGTGGGCCTAACTATGGCTACACCTTC. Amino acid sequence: CASSPAGGPNYGYTF.

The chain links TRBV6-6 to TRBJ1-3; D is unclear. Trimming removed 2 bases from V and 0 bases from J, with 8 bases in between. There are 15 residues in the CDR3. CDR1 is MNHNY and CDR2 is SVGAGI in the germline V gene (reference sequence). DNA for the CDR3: TGTGCCAGCAGTTACCGGTCCAACTCTGGAAACACCATATATTTT. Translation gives CASSYRSNSGNTIYF.

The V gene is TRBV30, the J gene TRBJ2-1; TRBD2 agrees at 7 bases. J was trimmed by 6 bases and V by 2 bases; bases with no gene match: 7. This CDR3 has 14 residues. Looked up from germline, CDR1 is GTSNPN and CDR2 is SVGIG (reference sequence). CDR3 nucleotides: TGTGCCTGGAGTAGCGGGACGCTCACCAATGAGCAGTTCTTC. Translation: CAWSSGTLTNEQFF.

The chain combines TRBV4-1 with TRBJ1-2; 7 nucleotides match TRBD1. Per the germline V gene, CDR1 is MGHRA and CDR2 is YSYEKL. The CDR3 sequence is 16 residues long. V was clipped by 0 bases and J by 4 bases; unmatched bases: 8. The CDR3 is CASSQDLAGGAYGYTF. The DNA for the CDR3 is TGCGCCAGCAGCCAAGATCTTGCAGGGGGGGCCTATGGCTACACCTTC.

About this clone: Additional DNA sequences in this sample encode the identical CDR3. CDR3 nucleotide sequence: TGTGCCAGCAGTTACGGGGCCAATCAGCCCCAGCATTTT. It codes for CASSYGANQPQHF. V is TRBV6-5 and J is TRBJ1-5; D may be TRBD1 (5 bases). V was trimmed by 2 bases and J by 3 bases, leaving 5 bases between them. Germline V gene lookup returns CDR1 MNHEY and CDR2 SVGAGI. The CDR3 has 13 amino acids.